The present entry profiles one T cell receptor (beta chain) with its context. The sample is drawn from a study of stem cell transplantation in POMP-related autoinflammatory disease. Libraries were prepared by immunoSEQ multiplex PCR; TCRdb keeps only in-frame clonotypes and omits some of them. This sample carries approximately 23,000 clones, approximately 85% of them seen once, and the ten largest clones take around 2.5%. V dropped 2 bases and J dropped 4; count of bases not matched to a gene: 4. The germline V gene has CDR1 LNHDA and CDR2 SQIVND (reference sequence). CDR3 size: 15 residues. Prominent immunodeficiency with autoinflammation defined PRAID.

Specimen: CD4+ T cells from PBMCs, collected before stem cell transplantation. The TCR originated in a human donor with POMP-related autoinflammation and immune dysregulation (PRAID). V gene TRBV19 combines with J gene TRBJ2-7; 11 nucleotides line up with TRBD2. CDR3 nucleotide sequence: TGTGCCAGTAGTATAACTAGCGGGAGTCGGTACGAGCAGTACTTC. Translation: CASSITSGSRYEQYF.